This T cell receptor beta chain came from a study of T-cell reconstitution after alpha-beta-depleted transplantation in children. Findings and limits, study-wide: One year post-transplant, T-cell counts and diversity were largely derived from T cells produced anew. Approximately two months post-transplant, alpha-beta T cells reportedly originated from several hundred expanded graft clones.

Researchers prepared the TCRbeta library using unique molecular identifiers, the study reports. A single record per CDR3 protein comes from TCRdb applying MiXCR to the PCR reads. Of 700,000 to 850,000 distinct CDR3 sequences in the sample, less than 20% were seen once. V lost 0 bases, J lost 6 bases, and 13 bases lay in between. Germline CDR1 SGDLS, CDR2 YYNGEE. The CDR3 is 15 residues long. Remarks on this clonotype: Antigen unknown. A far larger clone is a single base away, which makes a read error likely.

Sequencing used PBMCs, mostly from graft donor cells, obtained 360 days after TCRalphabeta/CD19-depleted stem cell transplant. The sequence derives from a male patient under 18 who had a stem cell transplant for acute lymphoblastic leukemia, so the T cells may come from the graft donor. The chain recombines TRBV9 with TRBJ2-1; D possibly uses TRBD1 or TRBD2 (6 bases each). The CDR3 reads CASSVAGGPCNEQFF. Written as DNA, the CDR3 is TGTGCCAGCAGCGTAGCCGGGGGCCCCTGCAATGAGCAGTTCTTC.